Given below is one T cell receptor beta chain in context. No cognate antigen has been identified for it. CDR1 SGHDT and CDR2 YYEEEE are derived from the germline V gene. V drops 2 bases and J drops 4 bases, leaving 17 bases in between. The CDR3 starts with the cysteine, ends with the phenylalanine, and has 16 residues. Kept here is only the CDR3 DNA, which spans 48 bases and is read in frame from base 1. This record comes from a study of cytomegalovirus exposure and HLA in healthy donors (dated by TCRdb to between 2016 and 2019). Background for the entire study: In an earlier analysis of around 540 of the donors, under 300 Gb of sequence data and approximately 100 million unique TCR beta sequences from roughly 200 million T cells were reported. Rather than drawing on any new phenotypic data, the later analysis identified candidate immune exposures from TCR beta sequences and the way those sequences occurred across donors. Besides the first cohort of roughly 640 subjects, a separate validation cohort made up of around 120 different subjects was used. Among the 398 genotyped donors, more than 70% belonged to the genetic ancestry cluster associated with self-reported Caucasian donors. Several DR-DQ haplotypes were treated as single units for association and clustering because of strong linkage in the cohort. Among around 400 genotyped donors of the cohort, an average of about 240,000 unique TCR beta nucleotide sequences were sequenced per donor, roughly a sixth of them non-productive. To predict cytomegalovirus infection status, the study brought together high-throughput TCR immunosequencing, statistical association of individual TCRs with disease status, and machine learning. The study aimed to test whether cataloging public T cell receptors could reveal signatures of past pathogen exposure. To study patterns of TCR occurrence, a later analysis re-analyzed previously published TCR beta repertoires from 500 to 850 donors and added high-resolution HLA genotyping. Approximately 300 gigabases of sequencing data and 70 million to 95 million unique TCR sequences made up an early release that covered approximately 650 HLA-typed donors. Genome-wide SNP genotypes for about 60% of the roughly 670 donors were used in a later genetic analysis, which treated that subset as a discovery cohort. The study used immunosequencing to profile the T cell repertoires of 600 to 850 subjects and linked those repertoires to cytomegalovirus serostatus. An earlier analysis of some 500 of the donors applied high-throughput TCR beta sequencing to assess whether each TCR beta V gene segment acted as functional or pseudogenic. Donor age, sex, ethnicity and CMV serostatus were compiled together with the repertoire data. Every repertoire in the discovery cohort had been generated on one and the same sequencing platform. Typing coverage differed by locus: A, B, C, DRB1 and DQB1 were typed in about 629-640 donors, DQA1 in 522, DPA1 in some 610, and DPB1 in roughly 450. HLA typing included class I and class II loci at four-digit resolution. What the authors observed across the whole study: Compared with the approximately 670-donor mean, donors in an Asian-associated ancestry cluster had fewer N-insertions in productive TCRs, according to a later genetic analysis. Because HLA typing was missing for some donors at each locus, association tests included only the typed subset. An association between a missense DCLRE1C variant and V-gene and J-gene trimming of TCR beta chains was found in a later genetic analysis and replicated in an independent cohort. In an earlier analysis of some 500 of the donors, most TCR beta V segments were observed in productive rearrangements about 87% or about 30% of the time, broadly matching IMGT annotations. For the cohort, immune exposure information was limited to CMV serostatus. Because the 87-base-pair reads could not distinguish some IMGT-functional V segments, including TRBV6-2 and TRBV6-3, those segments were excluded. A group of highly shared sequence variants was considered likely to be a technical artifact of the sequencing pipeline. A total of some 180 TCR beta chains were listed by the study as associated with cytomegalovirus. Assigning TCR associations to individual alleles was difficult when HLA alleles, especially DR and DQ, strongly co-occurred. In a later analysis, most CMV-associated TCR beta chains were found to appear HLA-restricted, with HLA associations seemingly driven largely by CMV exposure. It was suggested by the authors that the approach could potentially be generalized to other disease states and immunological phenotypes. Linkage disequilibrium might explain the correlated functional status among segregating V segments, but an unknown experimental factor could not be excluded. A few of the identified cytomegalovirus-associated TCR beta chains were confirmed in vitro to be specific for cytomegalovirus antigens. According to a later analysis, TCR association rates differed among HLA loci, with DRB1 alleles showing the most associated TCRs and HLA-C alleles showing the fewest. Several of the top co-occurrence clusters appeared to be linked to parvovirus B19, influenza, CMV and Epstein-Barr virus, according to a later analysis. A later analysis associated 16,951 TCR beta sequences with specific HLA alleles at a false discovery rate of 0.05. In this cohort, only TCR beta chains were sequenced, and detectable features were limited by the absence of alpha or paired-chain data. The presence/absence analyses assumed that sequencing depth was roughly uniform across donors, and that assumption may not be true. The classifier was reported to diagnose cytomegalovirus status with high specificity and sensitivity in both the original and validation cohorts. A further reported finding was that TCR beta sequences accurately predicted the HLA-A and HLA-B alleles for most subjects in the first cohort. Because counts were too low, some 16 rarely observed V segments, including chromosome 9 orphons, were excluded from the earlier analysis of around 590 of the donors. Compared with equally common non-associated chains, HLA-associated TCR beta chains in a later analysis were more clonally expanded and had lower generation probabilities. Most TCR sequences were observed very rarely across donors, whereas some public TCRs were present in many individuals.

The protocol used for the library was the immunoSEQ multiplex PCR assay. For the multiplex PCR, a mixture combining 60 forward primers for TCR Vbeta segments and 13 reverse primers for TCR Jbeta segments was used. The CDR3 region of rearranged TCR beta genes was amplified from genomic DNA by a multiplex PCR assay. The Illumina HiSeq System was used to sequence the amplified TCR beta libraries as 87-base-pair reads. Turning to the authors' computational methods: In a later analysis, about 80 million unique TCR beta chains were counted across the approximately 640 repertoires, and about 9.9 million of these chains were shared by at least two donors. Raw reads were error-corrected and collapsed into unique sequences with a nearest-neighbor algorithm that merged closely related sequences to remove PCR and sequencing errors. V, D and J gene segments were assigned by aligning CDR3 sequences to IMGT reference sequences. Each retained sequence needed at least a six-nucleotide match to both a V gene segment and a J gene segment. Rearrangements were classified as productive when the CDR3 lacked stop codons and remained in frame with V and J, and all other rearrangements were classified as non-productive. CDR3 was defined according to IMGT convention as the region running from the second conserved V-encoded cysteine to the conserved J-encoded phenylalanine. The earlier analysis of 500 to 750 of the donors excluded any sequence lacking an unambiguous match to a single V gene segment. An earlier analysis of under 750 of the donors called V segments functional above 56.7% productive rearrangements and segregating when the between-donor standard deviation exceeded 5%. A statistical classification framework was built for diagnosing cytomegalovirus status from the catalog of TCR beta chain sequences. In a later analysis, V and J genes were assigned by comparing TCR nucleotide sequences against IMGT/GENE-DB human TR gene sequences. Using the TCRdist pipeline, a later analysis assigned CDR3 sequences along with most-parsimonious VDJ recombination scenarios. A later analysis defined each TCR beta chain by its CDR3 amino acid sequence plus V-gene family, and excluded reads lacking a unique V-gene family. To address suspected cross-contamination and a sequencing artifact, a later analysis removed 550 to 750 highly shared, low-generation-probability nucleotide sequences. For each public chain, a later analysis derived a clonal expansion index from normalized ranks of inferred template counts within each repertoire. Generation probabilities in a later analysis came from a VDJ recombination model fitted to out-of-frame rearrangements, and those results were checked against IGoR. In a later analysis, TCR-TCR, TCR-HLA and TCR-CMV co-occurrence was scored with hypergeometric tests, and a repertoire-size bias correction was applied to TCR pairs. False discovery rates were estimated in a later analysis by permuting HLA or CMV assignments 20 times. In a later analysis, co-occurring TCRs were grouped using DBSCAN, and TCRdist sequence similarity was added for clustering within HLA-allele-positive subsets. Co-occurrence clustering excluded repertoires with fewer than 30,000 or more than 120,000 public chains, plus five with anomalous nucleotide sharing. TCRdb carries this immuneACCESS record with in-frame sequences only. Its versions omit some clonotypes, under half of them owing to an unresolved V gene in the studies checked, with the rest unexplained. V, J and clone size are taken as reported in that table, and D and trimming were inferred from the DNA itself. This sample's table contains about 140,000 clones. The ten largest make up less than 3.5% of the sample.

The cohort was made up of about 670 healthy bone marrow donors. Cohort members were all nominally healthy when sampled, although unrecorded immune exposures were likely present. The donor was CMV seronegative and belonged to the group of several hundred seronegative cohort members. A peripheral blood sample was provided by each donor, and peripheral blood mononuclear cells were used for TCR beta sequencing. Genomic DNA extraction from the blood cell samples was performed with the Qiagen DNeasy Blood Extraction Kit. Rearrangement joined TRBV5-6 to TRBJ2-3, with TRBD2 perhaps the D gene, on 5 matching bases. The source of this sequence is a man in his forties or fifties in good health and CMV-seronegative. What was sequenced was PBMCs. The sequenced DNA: TGTGCCAGCAGCTTTAGATGGGAGCAACCCTCAGATACGCAGTATTTT. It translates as CASSFRWEQPSDTQYF.